Given below is one T cell receptor beta chain in context. The data were produced by immunoSEQ multiplex PCR, yet TCRdb's version contains in-frame clones alone and is incomplete. The data contain about 160,000 clones, 65% to 85% of them singletons. These data come from a study of blood T cell repertoires in COVID-19. For the study at large: The samples span acute and convalescent COVID-19 from the United States, Italy and Spain.

CDR1 is LNHNV and CDR2 is YYDKDF in the germline V gene (reference sequence). The ends were cut back, 5 bases at V and 4 bases at J, with 14 bases in the middle. The CDR3 sequence is 14 residues long. This receptor was obtained from a woman aged 40 to 49 with acute COVID-19. Sequencing input: PBMCs or T cells enriched from blood (not recorded which). The chain employs TRBV15 and TRBJ1-1; perhaps TRBD1 as D (5 bases). The CDR3 sequence is CATSQVGGGTEAFF. CDR3 sequence (DNA): TGTGCCACCAGCCAAGTCGGGGGAGGCACTGAAGCTTTCTTT.